These T cell receptor beta chains were read from a single sample in a study of human T cells and chemical hapten exposure. TCRdb called the RACE reads again in MiXCR, with one record for every CDR3 protein. The sample holds more than 250,000 distinct CDR3 sequences, over 8% seen once. Sequenced here: whole blood, sampled in connection with sensitization to the hapten diphenylcyclopropenone (DPC). The origin of the receptors is a woman aged 40 to 50 with alopecia areata. Some clones in this sample may be carry-over from other donors' samples. The CDR3 runs from the conserved cysteine through the conserved F or W. The order of the fields is V gene, J gene, clone size, CDR3 length, D gene, CDR3 DNA, CDR3 protein. A D gene is named only where the DNA matches it firmly. Rows may omit the clone size; those that give it use once, few, many or a size class.

V gene: TRBV7-2
J gene: TRBJ1-3
clone size: many
CDR3 length: 14
D gene: -
CDR3 DNA: TGTGCCAGCAGCTTTTCTTTCTCTGGAAACACCATATATTTT
CDR3 protein: CASSFSFSGNTIYF

V gene: TRBV29-1
J gene: TRBJ2-5
clone size: -
CDR3 length: 11
D gene: -
CDR3 DNA: TGCAGCTCTGGGGGCGGGGAGACCCAGTACTTC
CDR3 protein: CSSGGGETQYF

V gene: TRBV27
J gene: TRBJ2-7
clone size: few
CDR3 length: 15
D gene: -
CDR3 DNA: TGTGCCAGCAGTAGGTTGTCGGACCTAAAGTACGAGCAGTACTTC
CDR3 protein: CASSRLSDLKYEQYF

V gene: TRBV28
J gene: TRBJ2-1
clone size: many
CDR3 length: 14
D gene: TRBD1
CDR3 DNA: TGTGCCAGCACCATGGACAGGAACTACAATGAGCAGTTCTTC
CDR3 protein: CASTMDRNYNEQFF

V gene: TRBV4-2
J gene: TRBJ1-4
clone size: -
CDR3 length: 13
D gene: TRBD1
CDR3 DNA: TGTGCCAGCAGTCTCGATCTCGGGACAGAACTGTTTTTT
CDR3 protein: CASSLDLGTELFF

V gene: TRBV7-2
J gene: TRBJ2-1
clone size: -
CDR3 length: 14
D gene: TRBD1
CDR3 DNA: TGTGCCAGCAGCTTCGACAGGGATGAGGTTGAGCAGTTCTTC
CDR3 protein: CASSFDRDEVEQFF

V gene: TRBV27
J gene: TRBJ1-6
clone size: few
CDR3 length: 13
D gene: -
CDR3 DNA: TGTGCCAGCAGATGGCAGGGAGATTCACCCCTCCACTTT
CDR3 protein: CASRWQGDSPLHF

V gene: TRBV24-1
J gene: TRBJ2-1
clone size: many
CDR3 length: 18
D gene: TRBD2
CDR3 DNA: TGTGCCACCAGTGATTCGGGACTAGCGGGTGGAAGCAACAATGAGCAGTTCTTC
CDR3 protein: CATSDSGLAGGSNNEQFF

V gene: TRBV12-3/TRBV12-4
J gene: TRBJ2-3
clone size: few
CDR3 length: 16
D gene: TRBD1
CDR3 DNA: TGTGCCAGCAGTTCCCGGACAGGCGGCGGCACAGATACGCAGTATTTT
CDR3 protein: CASSSRTGGGTDTQYF

V gene: TRBV28
J gene: TRBJ2-3
clone size: -
CDR3 length: 14
D gene: -
CDR3 DNA: TGTGCCAGCAGTACCACCAGGGTCACAGATACGCAGTATTTT
CDR3 protein: CASSTTRVTDTQYF

V gene: TRBV6-5
J gene: TRBJ1-6
clone size: few
CDR3 length: 15
D gene: TRBD1
CDR3 DNA: TGTGCCAGCACGAGGCGACAGGGATATAATTCACCCCTCCACTTT
CDR3 protein: CASTRRQGYNSPLHF

V gene: TRBV5-1
J gene: TRBJ2-7
clone size: many
CDR3 length: 15
D gene: TRBD1
CDR3 DNA: TGCGCCAGCAGCTTGGAGGGACAGGGCCCCTACGAGCAGTACTTC
CDR3 protein: CASSLEGQGPYEQYF

V gene: TRBV9
J gene: TRBJ2-2
clone size: -
CDR3 length: 17
D gene: -
CDR3 DNA: TGTGCCAGCAGCGTAGGCGGCGACGGCTATCTGACCGGGGAGCTGTTTTTT
CDR3 protein: CASSVGGDGYLTGELFF

V gene: TRBV6-5
J gene: TRBJ1-2
clone size: -
CDR3 length: 13
D gene: -
CDR3 DNA: TGTGCCAGCAGTGTGGGACCGACCTATGGCTACACCTTC
CDR3 protein: CASSVGPTYGYTF

V gene: TRBV28
J gene: TRBJ2-7
clone size: few
CDR3 length: 13
D gene: -
CDR3 DNA: TGTGCCAGCAGCTCCGGGCCAATCTACGAGCAGTACTTC
CDR3 protein: CASSSGPIYEQYF

V gene: TRBV7-9
J gene: TRBJ1-1
clone size: few
CDR3 length: 13
D gene: -
CDR3 DNA: TGTGCCAGCAGTGGGTTGGGGAGTACTGAAGCTTTCTTT
CDR3 protein: CASSGLGSTEAFF

V gene: TRBV7-7
J gene: TRBJ2-1
clone size: -
CDR3 length: 16
D gene: -
CDR3 DNA: TGTGCTAGCAGCTTAGACGGCAGCCGAGCCTACAATGAGCAGTTCTTC
CDR3 protein: CASSLDGSRAYNEQFF

V gene: TRBV11-2
J gene: TRBJ2-2
clone size: few
CDR3 length: 12
D gene: -
CDR3 DNA: TGTGCCAGCAAAGAGGAAACCGGGGAGCTGTTTTTT
CDR3 protein: CASKEETGELFF

V gene: TRBV4-1
J gene: TRBJ1-4
clone size: -
CDR3 length: 16
D gene: -
CDR3 DNA: TGCGCCAGCAGTCTACAGGGTATCCTTCCTAATGAAAAACTGTTTTTT
CDR3 protein: CASSLQGILPNEKLFF

V gene: TRBV11-2
J gene: TRBJ1-2
clone size: few
CDR3 length: 15
D gene: -
CDR3 DNA: TGTGCCAGCAGCTCCTACGCCGGACAAACCTATGGCTACACCTTC
CDR3 protein: CASSSYAGQTYGYTF

V gene: TRBV20-1
J gene: TRBJ2-5
clone size: -
CDR3 length: 17
D gene: TRBD2
CDR3 DNA: TGCAGTGCTACCGGGACTAGCGGGAGGGCCGGATCTGAGACCCAGTACTTC
CDR3 protein: CSATGTSGRAGSETQYF

V gene: TRBV7-2
J gene: TRBJ1-5
clone size: many
CDR3 length: 13
D gene: TRBD1
CDR3 DNA: TGTGCCAGCAGGGGACAGAGCAATCAGCCCCAGCATTTT
CDR3 protein: CASRGQSNQPQHF

V gene: TRBV29-1
J gene: TRBJ2-1
clone size: -
CDR3 length: 13
D gene: -
CDR3 DNA: TGCAGCCTTATAGCGGATTCCTACAATGAGCAGTTCTTC
CDR3 protein: CSLIADSYNEQFF

V gene: TRBV28
J gene: TRBJ1-2
clone size: -
CDR3 length: 16
D gene: TRBD1
CDR3 DNA: TGTGCCAGCAGAAGTCCTGGACAGGGTCGAGCTTATGGCTACACCTTC
CDR3 protein: CASRSPGQGRAYGYTF

V gene: TRBV6-6
J gene: TRBJ1-1
clone size: many
CDR3 length: 16
D gene: TRBD1
CDR3 DNA: TGTGCCAGCAGTTCCCCGGGACAGGGGATAGGGACTGAAGCTTTCTTT
CDR3 protein: CASSSPGQGIGTEAFF

V gene: TRBV4-1
J gene: TRBJ1-5
clone size: -
CDR3 length: 17
D gene: -
CDR3 DNA: TGCGCCAGCAGCCAAGACGGGGGACGGTATAGCAATCAGCCCCAGCATTTT
CDR3 protein: CASSQDGGRYSNQPQHF

V gene: TRBV4-1
J gene: TRBJ2-2
clone size: few
CDR3 length: 17
D gene: -
CDR3 DNA: TGCGCCAGCAGCCAAGGCAGGGTAGTATTGTGGACCGGGGAGCTGTTTTTT
CDR3 protein: CASSQGRVVLWTGELFF

V gene: TRBV6-5
J gene: TRBJ2-7
clone size: -
CDR3 length: 14
D gene: -
CDR3 DNA: TGTGCCAGCAGTTACGTCGGGGGTGGGGACGAGCAGTACTTC
CDR3 protein: CASSYVGGGDEQYF

V gene: TRBV6-1
J gene: TRBJ2-6
clone size: -
CDR3 length: 16
D gene: -
CDR3 DNA: TGTGCCAGCTGGGTGGGCCCGGCTACGCGGGCCAACGTCCTGACTTTC
CDR3 protein: CASWVGPATRANVLTF

V gene: TRBV6-5
J gene: TRBJ2-7
clone size: many
CDR3 length: 13
D gene: -
CDR3 DNA: TGTGCCAGCAGTCCCACCTTCGGGGGCGAGCAGTACTTC
CDR3 protein: CASSPTFGGEQYF

V gene: TRBV7-9
J gene: TRBJ2-1
clone size: -
CDR3 length: 12
D gene: -
CDR3 DNA: TGTGCCAGCAACAAAAGAGGGGGTGAGCAGTTCTTC
CDR3 protein: CASNKRGGEQFF

V gene: TRBV7-9
J gene: TRBJ2-5
clone size: -
CDR3 length: 17
D gene: TRBD2
CDR3 DNA: TGTGCCAGCAGCTTAGCCAGCGGGGCCCAGTCCCAAGAGACCCAGTACTTC
CDR3 protein: CASSLASGAQSQETQYF

V gene: TRBV12-3/TRBV12-4
J gene: TRBJ1-1
clone size: -
CDR3 length: 14
D gene: -
CDR3 DNA: TGTGCCAGCAGTTTAACTGGCAGGGAGGCTGAAGCTTTCTTT
CDR3 protein: CASSLTGREAEAFF

V gene: TRBV3-1
J gene: TRBJ1-1
clone size: -
CDR3 length: 15
D gene: -
CDR3 DNA: TGTGCCAGCAGCCACTACTATTCCCAGAACACTGAAGCTTTCTTT
CDR3 protein: CASSHYYSQNTEAFF

V gene: TRBV5-1
J gene: TRBJ2-3
clone size: few
CDR3 length: 15
D gene: TRBD2
CDR3 DNA: TGCGCCAGCAGCTTGTCACTAGCGGGCACAGATACGCAGTATTTT
CDR3 protein: CASSLSLAGTDTQYF

V gene: TRBV2
J gene: TRBJ1-1
clone size: few
CDR3 length: 11
D gene: TRBD1
CDR3 DNA: TGTGCCAGCAGTGAGGCAGGGGGAGCTTTCTTT
CDR3 protein: CASSEAGGAFF

V gene: TRBV6-2/TRBV6-3
J gene: TRBJ2-1
clone size: -
CDR3 length: 14
D gene: -
CDR3 DNA: TGTGCCAGCAGTTCCGCCATATTCGCAAATGAGCAGTTCTTC
CDR3 protein: CASSSAIFANEQFF

V gene: TRBV15
J gene: TRBJ1-2
clone size: few
CDR3 length: 15
D gene: -
CDR3 DNA: TGTGCCACCAGCAGAGATAAGGGAGGCCTCTATGGCTACACCTTC
CDR3 protein: CATSRDKGGLYGYTF

V gene: TRBV4-2
J gene: TRBJ1-3
clone size: many
CDR3 length: 16
D gene: -
CDR3 DNA: TGTGCCAGCAGCCAAGATGAAAGGGGCGCTGGAAACACCATATATTTT
CDR3 protein: CASSQDERGAGNTIYF

V gene: TRBV6-2/TRBV6-3
J gene: TRBJ2-3
clone size: few
CDR3 length: 13
D gene: -
CDR3 DNA: TGTGCCAGCAGCTTCCCGAACAAGAATACGCAGTATTTT
CDR3 protein: CASSFPNKNTQYF

V gene: TRBV12-5
J gene: TRBJ2-1
clone size: few
CDR3 length: 17
D gene: TRBD2
CDR3 DNA: TGTGCTAGTGGTTTGGTAGGAACTAGCGGGAGCATTTACGAGCAGTTCTTC
CDR3 protein: CASGLVGTSGSIYEQFF

V gene: TRBV4-1
J gene: TRBJ2-5
clone size: few
CDR3 length: 15
D gene: -
CDR3 DNA: TGCGCCAGCAGCCAAGATATCTCGGGGTCGGAGACCCAGTACTTC
CDR3 protein: CASSQDISGSETQYF

V gene: TRBV6-6
J gene: TRBJ2-7
clone size: -
CDR3 length: 12
D gene: -
CDR3 DNA: TGTGCCAGCAGTTCTCCCCCCTACGAGCAGTACTTC
CDR3 protein: CASSSPPYEQYF

V gene: TRBV6-2/TRBV6-3
J gene: TRBJ2-4
clone size: few
CDR3 length: 19
D gene: TRBD2
CDR3 DNA: TGTGCCAGCAGTTACGTCCTAGCGGGTTCTGGGGCCGCCAAAAACATTCAGTACTTC
CDR3 protein: CASSYVLAGSGAAKNIQYF

V gene: TRBV13
J gene: TRBJ2-1
clone size: few
CDR3 length: 12
D gene: -
CDR3 DNA: TGTGCCAGCAGCTCCCCCTGGTCTAAGCAGTTCTTC
CDR3 protein: CASSSPWSKQFF